The rows below give T cell receptor beta chains drawn from one sample of a study of blood T cells in healthy people across ages. TCRdb fed the 5' RACE reads into MiXCR, producing one record per CDR3 protein. In the table there are around 800,000 distinct CDR3 sequences, 35% to 60% of which are singletons. The material sequenced was blood. Receptors originate from an elderly man in good health. Each CDR3 is given with its conserved first and last residue. D genes are given only for firm matches. Size is stated for part of the rows, as once, few or many counts, or as a class when the clone is expanded.

j_call | clone_size | d_call | v_call | cdr3_aa | cdr3_nt
TRBJ2-2 | . | . | TRBV15 | CATSRDLYGHHKLNANTGELFF | TGTGCCACCAGCAGAGATCTGTACGGACACCACAAACTAAACGCGAACACCGGGGAGCTGTTTTTT
TRBJ2-7 | once | TRBD2 | TRBV15 | CATGSGISLAESSYEQYF | TGTGCCACCGGCAGTGGAATTAGCCTAGCGGAGAGCTCCTACGAGCAGTACTTC
TRBJ2-1 | many | TRBD2 | TRBV7-6 | CASSSVPGGPSSYNEQFF | TGTGCCAGCAGCTCAGTGCCGGGAGGCCCAAGCTCCTACAATGAGCAGTTCTTC
TRBJ2-7 | . | . | TRBV20-1 | CSATQGRLNYEQYF | TGCAGTGCCACCCAGGGACGGCTAAACTACGAGCAGTACTTC
TRBJ1-5 | . | . | TRBV24-1 | CATSDFANQPQHF | TGTGCCACCAGTGATTTTGCAAATCAGCCCCAGCATTTT
TRBJ2-3 | . | . | TRBV4-3 | CASSQDWENTDTQYF | TGCGCCAGCAGCCAAGATTGGGAGAACACAGATACGCAGTATTTT
TRBJ2-7 | . | . | TRBV28 | CASGSRDIGYNEQYF | TGTGCCAGCGGCTCAAGGGACATCGGATACAATGAGCAGTACTTC
TRBJ2-7 | . | TRBD1 | TRBV14 | CASSRGTGTTYEQYF | TGTGCCAGCAGCCGCGGGACAGGGACAACCTACGAGCAGTACTTC
TRBJ2-7 | . | TRBD2 | TRBV20-1 | CSAGAGGSYEQYF | TGCAGTGCTGGAGCGGGGGGCTCCTACGAGCAGTACTTC
TRBJ2-7 | . | . | TRBV5-5 | CASSLASGPEYEQYF | TGTGCCAGCAGCTTGGCCAGTGGACCGGAATACGAGCAGTACTTC
TRBJ2-1 | . | . | TRBV11-2 | CASSLEDGWENEQFF | TGTGCCAGCAGCTTAGAAGATGGTTGGGAGAATGAGCAGTTCTTC
TRBJ2-7 | . | TRBD2 | TRBV6-5 | CASSYQLAGDHEQYF | TGTGCCAGCAGTTACCAGTTAGCGGGAGACCATGAGCAGTACTTC
TRBJ1-2 | . | . | TRBV5-1 | CASSWDGANGGTF | TGCGCCAGCAGCTGGGATGGGGCAAACGGAGGCACCTTC